This T cell receptor (beta chain) was obtained from a study of blood T cell repertoires in COVID-19 (dated by TCRdb to 2018 to 2020). Notes on the research overall: The collaborator samples originated in the United States, Italy and Spain and spanned the acute and convalescent phases of COVID-19. The prospective study material was composed of cDNA or gDNA derived from T cells, B-cell-depleted T cells, or PBMCs. Deeply sampled blood TCRbeta repertoires from subjects exposed to, actively infected with, or recovered from COVID-19 were included in the dataset. The repertoires were released in a freely available public database intended as a resource for research on the immune response to SARS-CoV-2. The samples were drawn from two sources: the first 160 participants of the ongoing ImmuneRACE study, and fewer than 1,500 subjects contributed by 6 global collaborators. Nearly every sample came with metadata listing a de-identified subject ID, COVID-19 status, age in years and sex. Where HLA class I and class II types were available, the types were taken from metadata supplied by the sample provider, not from assay-based typing.

CDR1 and CDR2 (SGHRS, YFSETQ) derive from the germline V gene. The CDR3 runs 14 amino acids, cysteine and phenylalanine included. Just the 42-base CDR3 DNA is kept, in frame starting at base 1. V loses 3 bases at its end and J loses 2 bases; junction bases beyond the gene matches: 3. Collaborating institutions collected whole blood in K2EDTA tubes following their own protocols. Collaborator samples were shipped for TCRbeta analysis as frozen whole blood, isolated PBMCs, or DNA extracted from either sample type. The paper's findings and limits, for the study overall: Clinical and demographic metadata were provided uncurated, with the amount varying by source and participant.

TCRbeta CDR3 regions were amplified from genomic DNA by means of the immunoSEQ Assay, a bias-controlled multiplex PCR. Turning to the authors' computational methods: The number of nucleated cells in each sample was estimated from the amplification of reference gene primers within the assay. To quantify the absolute abundance of each unique TCRbeta CDR3 rearrangement, sequence reads were collapsed and filtered. For each sample, productive Simpson clonality was calculated as the square root of Simpson's diversity index over productive rearrangements. TCRdb mirrors the immuneACCESS table, restricted to in-frame sequences. Some clones are absent from its copies; in checked studies, under half trace to an unresolved V gene, and the reason for the others is unknown. The DNA gave D and trimming, while V, J and clone size come from that table. This sample is represented by about 400,000 clones; around 89% of them were singletons. Roughly 1.2% of the sample is taken by the ten largest.

The sample holds one count of this clone. This clone's antigen is unknown. No much larger clone exists at a distance of one base, and base qualities are not known. The clonotype was recovered from a man aged 40-55 years with acute or convalescent COVID-19. The chain couples TRBV5-1 to TRBJ2-5, and TRBD1 aligns with 8 junction nucleotides. Sequences were obtained from peripheral blood. CDR3 protein: CASSSRQGQETQYF. The sequence in DNA is TGCGCCAGCAGCTCTAGACAGGGGCAAGAGACCCAGTACTTC.